These 8 T cell receptor beta chains originate from one sample sequenced in a study of blood T cell repertoires in COVID-19. TCRdb keeps only in-frame clones here, not all; method: immunoSEQ multiplex PCR. The data show about 330,000 clones, with approximately 92% seen just once and about a fifth held by the top ten. The sequencing input was PBMCs or T cells enriched from blood (not recorded which). Every receptor here comes from a woman aged 30 to 39 who had recovered from COVID-19.

The rearrangement joins TRBV18 to TRBJ1-1; D is perhaps TRBD1 (6 bases). There are 17 residues in the CDR3. Germline values: CDR1 KGHSH, CDR2 LQKENI. V gave up 3 bases and J gave up 1 base, with 18 bases separating them. This CDR3 is CASSPPGGHLGNTEAFF. The DNA of the CDR3 is TGTGCCAGCTCACCCCCTGGGGGACATCTGGGGAACACTGAAGCTTTCTTT.

This clone was observed once. The V gene is TRBV18, the J gene TRBJ1-3; perhaps TRBD1 as D (5 bases). V was shortened by 6 bases and J by 0 bases, with 12 bases between the two germline ends. The germline V gene has CDR1 KGHSH and CDR2 LQKENI. This CDR3 is built from 15 residues. The CDR3 spells CASSPYQGSGNTIYF. The CDR3 nucleotides are TGTGCCAGCTCCCCTTATCAGGGCTCTGGAAACACCATATATTTT.

The V and J genes are TRBV5-8 and TRBJ1-1; D is undetermined. This CDR3 has 15 residues. Trimming took 1 base from V and 1 from J, leaving 11 bases between them. The V gene's germline CDR1 is SGHTS and CDR2 YDEGEE. The CDR3: CASSLFQASNTEAFF. The CDR3 DNA follows: TGTGCCAGCAGCTTGTTCCAGGCCTCGAACACTGAAGCTTTCTTT.

The chain joins TRBV6-6 to TRBJ1-2; D is ambiguous. The CDR3 loop spans 12 amino acids. V lost 2 bases and J lost 8, with 9 bases in between. Germline V CDR1 and CDR2: MNHNY, SVGAGI (reference sequence). CDR3 in amino acids: CASSYNSLGYTF. The CDR3 nucleotides read TGTGCCAGCAGTTACAACAGCCTGGGCTACACCTTC.

This clone was seen repeatedly, ten times or more. The chain joins TRBV4-1 to TRBJ2-2, with D unresolved. The germline V gene has CDR1 MGHRA and CDR2 YSYEKL. This CDR3 spans 12 amino acids. The ends were cut back, 5 bases at V and 7 bases at J, with 8 bases in the middle. The chain's CDR3 is CASSVAYGELFF. DNA for the CDR3: TGCGCCAGCAGCGTAGCCTACGGGGAGCTGTTTTTT.

This chain connects TRBV29-1 to TRBJ2-7, with D possibly matching TRBD1 (6 bases). V was shortened by 0 bases and J by 6 bases, with 15 bases between the two germline ends. Per germline, CDR1 SQVTM and CDR2 ANQGSEA. The CDR3 covers 14 residues. CDR3 in amino acids: CSVEDGGGPSEQYF. The CDR3 coding sequence is TGCAGCGTTGAAGATGGTGGGGGCCCTTCCGAGCAGTACTTC.

The chain has TRBV6-2 or TRBV6-3 and TRBJ1-5, with TRBD1 matching 8 bases. Per germline, CDR1 MNHEY and CDR2 SVGEGT. CDR3 size: 16 residues. With 4 bases clipped from V and 0 bases from J, the junction kept 5 bases outside the gene matches. CDR3 sequence: CASSWDRYGSNQPQHF. In nucleotides, the CDR3 is TGTGCCAGCAGTTGGGACAGGTACGGTAGCAATCAGCCCCAGCATTTT.

This clone appeared once. The chain combines TRBV6-2 or TRBV6-3 with TRBJ2-7; 14 bases fit TRBD2. CDR1 is MNHEY, CDR2 SVGEGT, per germline. Trimming removed 6 bases from V and 2 bases from J; junction bases left unmatched: 12. There are 18 residues in the CDR3. CDR3 coding DNA: TGTGCCAGCAGCTTATTACCGGGACTAGCGGGGGAGGCCTACGAGCAGTACTTC. This gives the protein CASSLLPGLAGEAYEQYF.